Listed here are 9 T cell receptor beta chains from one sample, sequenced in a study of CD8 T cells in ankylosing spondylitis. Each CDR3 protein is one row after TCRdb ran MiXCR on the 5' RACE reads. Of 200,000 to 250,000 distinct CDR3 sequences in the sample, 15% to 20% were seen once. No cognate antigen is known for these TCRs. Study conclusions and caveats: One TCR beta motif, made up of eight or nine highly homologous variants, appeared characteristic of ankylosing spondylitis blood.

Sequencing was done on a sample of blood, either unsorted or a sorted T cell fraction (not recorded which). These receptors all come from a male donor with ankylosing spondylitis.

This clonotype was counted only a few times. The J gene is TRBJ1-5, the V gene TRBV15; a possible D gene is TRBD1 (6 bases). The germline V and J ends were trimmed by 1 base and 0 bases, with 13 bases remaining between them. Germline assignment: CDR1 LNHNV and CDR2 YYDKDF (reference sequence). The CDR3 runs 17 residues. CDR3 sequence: CATSRGEGGDSNQPQHF. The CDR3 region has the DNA TGTGCCACCAGCAGAGGAGAAGGGGGGGATAGCAATCAGCCCCAGCATTTT.

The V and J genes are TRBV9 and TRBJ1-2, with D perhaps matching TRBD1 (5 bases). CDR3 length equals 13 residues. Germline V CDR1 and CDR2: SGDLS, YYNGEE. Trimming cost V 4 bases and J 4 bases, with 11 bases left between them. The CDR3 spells CASSPEGPYGYTF. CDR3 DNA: TGTGCCAGCAGCCCGGAGGGGCCCTATGGCTACACCTTC. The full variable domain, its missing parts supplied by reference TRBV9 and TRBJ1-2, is DSGVTQTPKHLITATGQRVTLRCSPRSGDLSVYWYQQSLDQGLQFLIQYYNGEERAKGNILERFSAQQFPDLHSELNLSSLELGDSALYFCASSPEGPYGYTFGSGTRLTVV.

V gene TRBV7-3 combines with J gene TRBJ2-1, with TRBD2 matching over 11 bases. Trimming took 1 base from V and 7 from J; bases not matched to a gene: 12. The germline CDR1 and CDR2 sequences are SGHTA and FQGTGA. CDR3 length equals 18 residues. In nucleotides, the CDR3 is TGTGCCAGCAGCTTAATTGGGGCGACTAGCGGGGATGAGAATGAGCAGTTCTTC. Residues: CASSLIGATSGDENEQFF.

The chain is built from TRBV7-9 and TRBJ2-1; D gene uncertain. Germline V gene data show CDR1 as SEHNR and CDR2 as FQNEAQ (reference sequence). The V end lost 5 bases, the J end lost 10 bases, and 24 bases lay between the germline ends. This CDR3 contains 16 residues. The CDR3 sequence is CASSPRVVGAISEQFF. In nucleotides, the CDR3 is TGTGCCAGCAGCCCCCGGGTGGTAGGAGCTATTAGCGAGCAGTTCTTC. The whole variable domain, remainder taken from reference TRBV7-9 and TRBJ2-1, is DTGVSQNPRHKITKRGQNVTFRCDPISEHNRLYWYRQTLGQGPEFLTYFQNEAQLEKSRLLSDRFSAERPKGSFSTLEIQRTEQGDSAMYLCASSPRVVGAISEQFFGPGTRLTVL.

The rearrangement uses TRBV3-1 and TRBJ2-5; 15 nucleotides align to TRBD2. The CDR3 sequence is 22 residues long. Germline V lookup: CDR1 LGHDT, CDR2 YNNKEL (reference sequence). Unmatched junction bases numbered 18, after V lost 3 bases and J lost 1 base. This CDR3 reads CASSHWTSGRAPGAVVQETQYF. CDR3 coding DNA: TGTGCCAGCAGCCACTGGACTAGCGGGAGGGCCCCGGGGGCGGTGGTCCAAGAGACCCAGTACTTC.

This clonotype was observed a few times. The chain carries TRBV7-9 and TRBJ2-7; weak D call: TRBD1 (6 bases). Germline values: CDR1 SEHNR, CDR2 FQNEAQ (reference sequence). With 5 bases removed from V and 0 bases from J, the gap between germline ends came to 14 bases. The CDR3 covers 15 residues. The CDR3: CASSLGTSSSYEQYF. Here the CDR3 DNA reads TGTGCCAGCAGCCTAGGGACATCGAGCTCCTACGAGCAGTACTTC. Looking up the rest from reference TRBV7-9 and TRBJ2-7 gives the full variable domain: DTGVSQNPRHKITKRGQNVTFRCDPISEHNRLYWYRQTLGQGPEFLTYFQNEAQLEKSRLLSDRFSAERPKGSFSTLEIQRTEQGDSAMYLCASSLGTSSSYEQYFGPGTRLTVT.

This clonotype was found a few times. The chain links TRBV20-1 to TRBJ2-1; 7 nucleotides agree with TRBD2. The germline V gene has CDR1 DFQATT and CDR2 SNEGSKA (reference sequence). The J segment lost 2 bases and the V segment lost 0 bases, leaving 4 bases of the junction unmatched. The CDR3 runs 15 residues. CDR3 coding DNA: TGCAGTGCTAGAGACGCGGGAGTTCCCTACAATGAGCAGTTCTTC. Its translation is CSARDAGVPYNEQFF.

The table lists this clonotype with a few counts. CDR3 DNA: TGTGCCAGCAGTTACGGGGTGGCTGAAGCTTTCTTT. It specifies CASSYGVAEAFF. The rearrangement uses TRBV6-6 and TRBJ1-1, with D uncertain. CDR1 is MNHNY and CDR2 is SVGAGI in the germline V gene (reference sequence). V lost 2 bases and J 6 bases, leaving 7 bases between the germline ends. CDR3 length: 12 residues.

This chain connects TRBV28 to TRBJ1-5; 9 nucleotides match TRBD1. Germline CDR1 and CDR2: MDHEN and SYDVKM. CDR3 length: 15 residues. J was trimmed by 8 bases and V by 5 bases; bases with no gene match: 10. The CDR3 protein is CASSLMEGQGKPQHF. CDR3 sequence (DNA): TGTGCCAGCAGTCTTATGGAGGGACAGGGAAAGCCCCAGCATTTT.